These 6 T cell receptor beta chains share one sample of origin, sequenced in a study of T cells in Graves' hyperthyroidism and ophthalmopathy. TCR beta CDR3 regions were amplified from RNA. First-round RT-PCR of the TCR CDR3 relied on the HTBI primer set. TCRdb recomputed calls from the multiplex PCR reads with MiXCR, one row per CDR3 protein. The table records 50,000 to 75,000 distinct CDR3 sequences, about 49% of them present only once. Source material: blood. All receptors come from a woman in her thirties with Graves' ophthalmopathy.

The V gene is TRBV11-2, the J gene TRBJ1-2; tentatively, D is TRBD1 (5 bases). The CDR3 runs to 15 residues. V lost 6 bases and J lost 8, with 22 bases in between. Germline CDR1 and CDR2: SGHAT and FQNNGV. Here the CDR3 DNA reads TGTGCCAGCAGGTATATCGAAAGGGGAAGAGCGGGCTACACCTTC. Its protein is CASRYIERGRAGYTF.

This clonotype was recorded at least ten times. The chain links TRBV6-1 to TRBJ2-7; TRBD1 or TRBD2 may be the D gene (5 bases each). The CDR3 totals 15 residues. Trimming removed 4 bases at V and 8 bases at J, with 21 bases between. Germline CDR1 reads MNHNS; CDR2 reads SASEGT. CDR3 amino acids: CASSGWDRGRIKQYF. The DNA of the CDR3 is TGTGCCAGCAGTGGGTGGGACCGGGGTAGAATAAAGCAGTACTTC.

Points on this clonotype: This may come from a read error, since a much larger clone is one base off. The chain carries TRBV2 and TRBJ1-1, with D possibly matching TRBD1 (6 bases). There are 14 residues in the CDR3. Germline lookup yields CDR1 SNHLY and CDR2 FYNNEI. Trimming pared 8 bases from V and 0 bases from J, leaving 13 bases between. The CDR3 region is CASRDNGLNTEAFF. DNA for the CDR3: TGTGCCAGCCGGGACAACGGCTTGAACACTGAAGCTTTCTTT.

Sample share makes this clonotype medium-sized. The V call is TRBV25-1, the J call TRBJ2-5; perhaps TRBD1 as D (8 bases). The CDR3 totals 14 residues. Germline CDR1 MGHDK, CDR2 SYGVNS. Deletions cut 4 bases from V and 7 bases from J, with 16 bases between. The CDR3 loop reads CASSVTGGRVTQYF. The CDR3 nucleotides read TGTGCCAGCAGTGTTACAGGGGGGAGGGTGACCCAGTACTTC.

V is TRBV9 and J is TRBJ1-1; tentative D call: TRBD1 (5 bases). V was clipped by 4 bases and J by 1 base, with 17 bases between them. The CDR3 length is 16 residues. Germline loops: CDR1 SGDLS, CDR2 YYNGEE. The CDR3 nucleotides read TGTGCCAGCAGCCCTGGCGGAAGGACATCGAACACTGAAGCTTTCTTT. Protein product: CASSPGGRTSNTEAFF.

There are many counts of this clonotype. The chain uses TRBV7-2 and TRBJ2-1, with 7 bases that match TRBD2. J was trimmed by 3 bases and V by 5 bases; bases with no gene match: 7. The CDR3 is 15 amino acids. The germline V gene encodes CDR1 SGHTA and CDR2 FQGNSA. DNA for the CDR3: TGTGCCAGCAGCCCACCGCCTAGCGGCTACAATGAGCAGTTCTTC. Protein product: CASSPPPSGYNEQFF.